This record covers a single T cell receptor (beta chain). Its target is not known. Sequencing used immunoSEQ multiplex PCR; TCRdb keeps in-frame clones, though not all of them. The sample contains about 98,000 clones, more than 85% of which appear only once. This specimen belongs to a study of OX40 agonist ivuxolimab in advanced cancers. Turning to the study itself: Anti-PD-1, anti-PD-L1 or anti-CTLA-4 therapy given earlier was allowed, and 30% to 45% had some. In three patients, partial responses were observed, one with hepatocellular carcinoma and two with cutaneous melanoma.

The CDR3 spans 13 residues. With V trimmed by 5 bases and J by 3 bases, 3 bases remained unmatched. The V gene's germline CDR1 is SGHTA and CDR2 FQGNSA. General study points: Among T cells, CD8+ cells averaged more expanded clones than CD4+ cells.

The receptor was derived from an adult with an advanced solid tumor such as melanoma, head and neck, liver or kidney cancer. J is TRBJ1-2 and V is TRBV7-2; 7 bases match TRBD1. The sequencing here drew on CD4+ or CD8+ T cells sorted from blood, taken in a trial of the OX40 agonist ivuxolimab. As DNA, the CDR3 is TGTGCCAGCAGCCATGACAGGGACTATGGCTACACCTTC. Its translation is CASSHDRDYGYTF.